Below are 5 T cell receptor beta chains sequenced from a single sample in a study of shared clonotypes between healthy human individuals. TCRdb keeps only in-frame clones here, not all; method: immunoSEQ multiplex PCR. The data hold nearly 750,000 clones, with 55% to 75% observed a single time. Sequencing input: memory CD4+ T cells sorted from blood. Regarding subset: CD45RA-negative fraction. All receptors derive from a woman aged 30 to 39 in good health.

This sequence joins TRBV28 and TRBJ2-7, with 7 positions matching TRBD1. Losses at the gene ends were 8 bases for V and 2 bases for J; bases not matched to a gene: 21. The CDR3 extends over 18 amino acids. The germline V gene encodes CDR1 MDHEN and CDR2 SYDVKM. The DNA of the CDR3 is TGTGCCAGCGGGTCAGGGGGTTTTTTTTCGCACCCGACCTACGAGCAGTACTTC. It is translated as CASGSGGFFSHPTYEQYF.

This clone has a count of ten or more. V and J are TRBV19 and TRBJ2-1, with D unclear. The V gene lost 8 bases and the J gene lost 9 bases, with 8 bases spanning the gap. This CDR3 has 10 residues. Per germline, CDR1 LNHDA and CDR2 SQIVND (reference sequence). The CDR3 bases are TGTGCCAGTTGTGTTCCTGAGCAGTTCTTC. This sequence encodes CASCVPEQFF.

This clone was found many times. Other DNA sequences within the sample encode an identical CDR3. The rearrangement joins TRBV7-8 to TRBJ2-6; D not resolved. Trimming removed 4 bases at V and 0 bases at J, with 7 bases between. The V gene's germline CDR1 is SGHVS and CDR2 FQNEAQ. CDR3 length: 15 amino acids. The CDR3 bases are TGTGCCAGCAGCTCAGGCCCCTCTGGGGCCAACGTCCTGACTTTC. Translating it yields CASSSGPSGANVLTF.

This chain connects TRBV13 to TRBJ2-1, with TRBD2 matching 12 bases. Unmatched junction bases numbered 10, after V lost 5 bases and J lost 5 bases. The length of the CDR3 is 17 residues. Germline V CDR1 and CDR2: PRHDT, FYEKMQ (reference sequence). CDR3 nucleotide sequence: TGTGCCAGCAGCCCTCCTACCCTAGCGGGAGGGCACAATGAGCAGTTCTTC. Translated: CASSPPTLAGGHNEQFF.

Only a few counts were recorded for this clone. The chain couples TRBV29-1 to TRBJ2-2; D is uncertain. The CDR3 is 18 amino acids. Looked up from germline, CDR1 is SQVTM and CDR2 is ANQGSEA. V was shortened by 2 bases and J by 5 bases, with 24 bases between the two germline ends. Written as DNA, the CDR3 is TGCAGCGTTGAAAGGCCGGGCGTGCAGGTCTTCGGGACCGGGGAGCTGTTTTTT. Protein product: CSVERPGVQVFGTGELFF.